The 25 T cell receptor beta chains below come from one sample, sequenced in a study of blood T cell repertoires in COVID-19. The repertoire was sequenced with immunoSEQ multiplex PCR; TCRdb's copy has only in-frame clones and lacks some. Among fewer than 150,000 clones listed, 80% to 90% were seen once. Sequencing input: peripheral blood. The origin of the receptors is an elderly woman with acute or convalescent COVID-19.

This clone was observed a handful of times. The chain has TRBV19 and TRBJ1-5; 9 positions agree with TRBD1. There are 16 residues in the CDR3. Per germline, CDR1 LNHDA and CDR2 SQIVND (reference sequence). V lost 1 base to trimming and J lost 5 bases; unmatched junction nucleotides: 6. The CDR3 DNA follows: TGTGCCAGTAGTATAGGCCACAGGGGGCCCTATCAGCCCCAGCATTTT. This sequence encodes CASSIGHRGPYQPQHF.

The chain employs TRBV28 and TRBJ1-3; possible D gene TRBD1, 5 bases. CDR3 length: 13 residues. The germline V and J ends were trimmed by 4 bases and 9 bases, with 13 bases remaining between them. Germline lookup yields CDR1 MDHEN and CDR2 SYDVKM. CDR3: CASSSPGGATIYF. The CDR3 coding sequence is TGTGCCAGCAGTTCGCCTGGAGGGGCCACCATATATTTT.

The chain is built from TRBV6-5 and TRBJ1-1; 9 nucleotides line up with TRBD1. Germline CDR1 and CDR2: MNHEY and SVGAGI. Trimming took 6 bases from V and 4 from J; bases not matched to a gene: 9. The CDR3 extends over 15 amino acids. The CDR3, as DNA: TGTGCCAGCAGATTGGGACAGGGATCCACCACTGAAGCTTTCTTT. Its protein product is CASRLGQGSTTEAFF.

The V and J genes are TRBV5-6 and TRBJ2-1, with 9 bases lining up with TRBD2. Germline trimming cut 0 bases from V and 10 bases from J; bases unmatched to any gene: 2. In germline, CDR1 is SGHDT, CDR2 YYEEEE. The CDR3 consists of 13 residues. The CDR3 spells CASSLDLAGEQFF. The CDR3, as DNA: TGTGCCAGCAGCTTGGACCTAGCGGGGGAGCAGTTCTTC.

The chain combines TRBV29-1 with TRBJ1-1, with D unclear. The CDR3 is 12 residues long. V was cut by 6 bases and J by 2 bases, with 10 bases left in between. Germline CDR1 SQVTM, CDR2 ANQGSEA. The chain's CDR3 is CSVAGSNTEAFF. The CDR3, as DNA: TGCAGCGTGGCAGGATCAAACACTGAAGCTTTCTTT.

The CDR3 DNA reads as TGCGCCAGCAGCCCGGACAGCTCTAGCAATCAGCCCCAGCATTTT. Translating gives CASSPDSSSNQPQHF. The V call is TRBV5-1, the J call TRBJ1-5; a possible D gene is TRBD1 (6 bases). CDR3 length: 15 amino acids. V shed 4 bases and J shed 0 bases, with 11 bases lying between them. Germline V gene sequence: CDR1 SGHRS, CDR2 YFSETQ.

This rearrangement joins TRBV12-5 to TRBJ2-1; D might be TRBD2 (7 bases). Looked up from germline, CDR1 is LGHNT and CDR2 is FRNRAP. Trimming pared 0 bases from V and 5 bases from J, leaving 14 bases between. The CDR3 runs 16 residues. CDR3: CASGLVIGGGHNEQFF. CDR3 nucleotide sequence: TGTGCTAGTGGTTTGGTTATAGGGGGGGGTCACAATGAGCAGTTCTTC.

V is TRBV27 and J is TRBJ2-6; 7 bases line up with TRBD1. CDR3 size: 17 residues. The V and J ends lost 6 bases and 0 bases, in that order; junction bases with no gene match: 8. Germline values: CDR1 MNHEY, CDR2 SMNVEV (reference sequence). CDR3: CASSVRQGSSGANVLTF. CDR3 nucleotide sequence: TGTGCCAGCAGCGTTAGACAGGGCAGCTCTGGGGCCAACGTCCTGACTTTC.

This rearrangement joins TRBV18 to TRBJ1-5, with D unresolved. Germline CDR1 is KGHSH and CDR2 is LQKENI. CDR3 size: 13 residues. V lost 3 bases and J lost 8, with 11 bases in between. This CDR3 reads CASSPSVMEPQHF. As DNA, the CDR3 is TGTGCCAGCTCACCGTCAGTTATGGAGCCCCAGCATTTT. The complete variable domain, with remaining parts taken from reference TRBV18 and TRBJ1-5, reads NAGVMQNPRHLVRRRGQEARLRCSPMKGHSHVYWYRQLPEEGLKFMVYLQKENIIDESGMPKERFSAEFPKEGPSILRIQQVVRGDSAAYFCASSPSVMEPQHFGDGTRLSIL.

The rearrangement uses TRBV5-1 and TRBJ2-7; D possibly corresponds to TRBD2 (5 bases). Trimming left V 0 bases short and J 1 base short, with 8 bases between. The V gene's germline CDR1 is SGHRS and CDR2 YFSETQ. This CDR3 has 14 amino acids. CDR3 loop: CASSLGGNSYEQYF. The CDR3 DNA follows: TGCGCCAGCAGCTTGGGAGGGAATTCCTACGAGCAGTACTTC.

This sequence joins TRBV7-9 and TRBJ1-3; D not certain. The CDR3 has 13 amino acids. V shed 0 bases and J shed 7 bases, with 7 bases lying between them. CDR1 is SEHNR, CDR2 FQNEAQ, per germline (reference sequence). The CDR3 DNA is TGTGCCAGCAGCTTAGCATTTCGGAACACCATATATTTT. Its translation is CASSLAFRNTIYF.

The rearrangement links TRBV27 to TRBJ1-2, with D possibly matching TRBD1 (6 bases). The germline V gene encodes CDR1 MNHEY and CDR2 SMNVEV (reference sequence). The V gene lost 3 bases and the J gene lost 2 bases, with 16 bases spanning the gap. This CDR3 is built from 16 residues. This CDR3 reads CASSFMSAGANYGYTF. The CDR3 bases are TGTGCCAGCAGTTTTATGTCGGCGGGGGCAAACTATGGCTACACCTTC.

This clone was counted a single time. The chain couples TRBV6-6 to TRBJ2-7, with 9 bases lining up with TRBD1. The CDR3 is made up of 16 amino acids. V trimming: 2 bases; J trimming: 3 bases; junction bases outside the gene matches: 8. CDR1 and CDR2 from the germline V gene are MNHNY and SVGAGI (reference sequence). This chain's CDR3 is CASSYPGQGVGYEQYF. CDR3 nucleotides: TGTGCCAGCAGTTACCCGGGACAGGGTGTTGGCTACGAGCAGTACTTC.

This rearrangement joins TRBV20-1 to TRBJ1-5; 7 bases are a match to TRBD1. This CDR3 contains 16 residues. Trimming took 3 bases from V and 1 from J; bases not matched to a gene: 9. CDR1 DFQATT and CDR2 SNEGSKA come from the germline V gene (reference sequence). The CDR3 nucleotides are TGCAGTGCTAGTGGGGGGTCAGGGGGGAGCAATCAGCCCCAGCATTTT. The encoded protein is CSASGGSGGSNQPQHF.

The chain links TRBV11-1 to TRBJ2-5; D uncertain. Per germline, CDR1 SGHAT and CDR2 FQDESV (reference sequence). Trimming stripped 1 base from V and 4 bases from J, with 7 bases between. CDR3 length: 13 amino acids. The DNA of the CDR3 is TGTGCCAGCAGCTTAGGGCTTATAGAGACCCAGTACTTC. As protein: CASSLGLIETQYF.

Comment on this clone: Other DNA sequences in the sample encode the same CDR3. The V gene is TRBV9, the J gene TRBJ2-3, with 9 bases lining up with TRBD2. The germline V gene encodes CDR1 SGDLS and CDR2 YYNGEE. V was clipped by 0 bases and J by 1 base; unmatched bases: 0. The CDR3 has 15 amino acids. DNA of the CDR3: TGTGCCAGCAGCGTAGGACTAGCGGGCACAGATACGCAGTATTTT. It translates to CASSVGLAGTDTQYF.

This sequence joins TRBV4-1 and TRBJ2-4; possibly TRBD1 for D (5 bases). V was cut by 0 bases and J by 4 bases, with 10 bases left in between. In germline, CDR1 is MGHRA, CDR2 YSYEKL. CDR3 length: 15 residues. CDR3 protein: CASSQDSRVKNIQYF. In nucleotides, the CDR3 is TGCGCCAGCAGCCAAGACTCCAGGGTAAAAAACATTCAGTACTTC.

The chain employs TRBV29-1 and TRBJ1-2, with D maybe TRBD1 (5 bases). This CDR3 contains 11 residues. Germline V gene lookup returns CDR1 SQVTM and CDR2 ANQGSEA. Trimming took 8 bases from V and 3 from J, leaving 10 bases between them. CDR3: CSIGGDYGYTF. CDR3 DNA sequence: TGCAGCATAGGAGGGGACTATGGCTACACCTTC.

This chain joins TRBV7-9 and TRBJ2-3; 7 bases are shared with TRBD2. The CDR3 totals 13 residues. Germline loops: CDR1 SEHNR, CDR2 FQNEAQ (reference sequence). V trimming: 7 bases; J trimming: 1 base; junction bases outside the gene matches: 2. CDR3 residues: CASTLAGTDTQYF. Written as DNA, the CDR3 is TGTGCCAGCACTCTAGCGGGCACAGATACGCAGTATTTT.

Note on this clone: Relative to the germline gene, one junction end is altered; a read error may explain this. V is TRBV6-5 and J is TRBJ1-5; weak D call: TRBD1 (6 bases). In germline, CDR1 is MNHEY, CDR2 SVGAGI. This CDR3 is 15 amino acids long. CDR3 amino acids: CASTGRQASNQPQHF. The CDR3 DNA reads TGTGCGAGCACGGGAAGACAGGCTAGCAATCAGCCCCAGCATTTT.

This rearrangement joins TRBV19 to TRBJ1-2; 9 bases align to TRBD1. Per germline, CDR1 LNHDA and CDR2 SQIVND (reference sequence). The J segment lost 7 bases and the V segment lost 5 bases, leaving 8 bases of the junction unmatched. CDR3 length: 14 amino acids. The CDR3 protein is CASSLGTGFLGYTF. CDR3 nucleotide sequence: TGTGCCAGTAGTTTGGGGACAGGGTTTCTTGGCTACACCTTC.

The V call is TRBV30, the J call TRBJ1-2, with a possible D match to TRBD1 (6 bases). The CDR3 loop spans 12 amino acids. Germline V lookup: CDR1 GTSNPN, CDR2 SVGIG (reference sequence). Written as DNA, the CDR3 is TGTGCGCTTCGGGACACCAACTATGGCTACACCTTC. Its protein is CALRDTNYGYTF.

V gene TRBV7-3 combines with J gene TRBJ1-2; 8 positions match TRBD1. The CDR3 loop spans 16 amino acids. The V gene's germline CDR1 is SGHTA and CDR2 FQGTGA. Germline trimming cut 5 bases from V and 8 bases from J; bases unmatched to any gene: 16. The CDR3 DNA follows: TGTGCCAGCAGCCCCCAGGGGGGACAGGTGACAGCCGGCTACACCTTC. Amino acid sequence: CASSPQGGQVTAGYTF.

The rearrangement joins TRBV18 to TRBJ1-2; D might be TRBD1 (6 bases). CDR1 is KGHSH, CDR2 LQKENI, per germline. This CDR3 has 13 residues. The germline V and J ends were trimmed by 6 bases and 1 base, with 9 bases remaining between them. In nucleotides, the CDR3 is TGTGCCAGCTCCAAGGGGGATAACTATGGCTACACCTTC. It encodes CASSKGDNYGYTF.

The V gene is TRBV5-1, the J gene TRBJ1-1, with a weak D call TRBD1 (5 bases). The CDR3 has 14 residues. The germline gives CDR1 SGHRS, CDR2 YFSETQ. Trimming left V 7 bases short and J 4 bases short, with 17 bases between. The CDR3 bases are TGCGCCAGCCACTTAACGGGGGGAGGCACTGAAGCTTTCTTT. Translating it yields CASHLTGGGTEAFF.